Below are 32 T cell receptor beta chains sequenced from a single sample in a study of blood T cell repertoires in COVID-19. Data came from immunoSEQ multiplex PCR; TCRdb stores just in-frame clones and leaves some out. This sample has around 250,000 clones, with about nine tenths found just once. Sequencing was performed on PBMCs or T cells enriched from blood (not recorded which). The receptor source for this set is a man aged 18 to 35 who had recovered from COVID-19.

The V call is TRBV5-1, the J call TRBJ2-2, with D possibly being TRBD2 (5 bases). Germline loops: CDR1 SGHRS, CDR2 YFSETQ. Trimming shortened V by 4 bases and J by 7 bases, and 17 bases separated the two germline ends. The CDR3 is made up of 15 amino acids. This chain's CDR3 is CASSEGPAGGGELFF. The CDR3 coding sequence is TGCGCCAGCAGCGAGGGCCCGGCTGGAGGCGGGGAGCTGTTTTTT.

The table lists this clone with a count of one. Here the CDR3 reads CASSSDREQFF. CDR3 nucleotides: TGTGCCAGCAGCTCGGACAGGGAGCAGTTCTTC. This rearrangement joins TRBV12-3 or TRBV12-4 to TRBJ2-1; 7 bases match TRBD1. The CDR3 consists of 11 residues. The J segment lost 10 bases and the V segment lost 6 bases, leaving 3 bases of the junction unmatched.

The chain couples TRBV9 to TRBJ2-2; 11 bases fit TRBD2. The CDR3 is 17 amino acids. Losses at the gene ends were 0 bases for V and 6 bases for J; bases not matched to a gene: 7. CDR1 and CDR2 (germline): SGDLS, YYNGEE. In nucleotides, the CDR3 is TGTGCCAGCAGCGTAGATTTAACTAGCGGGGGTTCCGGGGAGCTGTTTTTT. Encoded protein: CASSVDLTSGGSGELFF.

V gene TRBV18 combines with J gene TRBJ1-5; 7 positions agree with TRBD1. CDR3 length: 17 residues. Germline V gene sequence: CDR1 KGHSH, CDR2 LQKENI. V gave up 3 bases and J gave up 5 bases; unmatched junction bases: 13. The CDR3, as DNA: TGTGCCAGCTCACCTTCTACCCGGGACAGATGGGATCAGCCCCAGCATTTT. Encoded protein: CASSPSTRDRWDQPQHF.

The J gene is TRBJ1-2, the V gene TRBV30, with 9 bases matching TRBD1. J lost 4 bases, V lost 2 bases, and 5 bases had no gene match. Germline V lookup: CDR1 GTSNPN, CDR2 SVGIG (reference sequence). The CDR3 sequence is 14 residues long. The CDR3: CAWSLTGGGYGYTF. CDR3 nucleotide sequence: TGTGCCTGGAGTTTGACAGGGGGTGGCTATGGCTACACCTTC.

This clone was counted at least ten times. The rearrangement links TRBV3-1 (or the pseudogene TRBV3-2) to TRBJ2-3, with D perhaps TRBD1 (6 bases). This CDR3 is built from 14 residues. Germline lookup yields CDR1 LGHDT and CDR2 YNNKEL (reference sequence). The germline V and J ends were trimmed by 0 bases and 10 bases, with 14 bases remaining between them. The CDR3 loop reads CASSQDGDTAAQYF. As DNA, the CDR3 is TGTGCCAGCAGCCAAGATGGGGACACGGCGGCGCAGTATTTT.

The chain employs TRBV5-6 and TRBJ2-5; TRBD1 agrees at 12 bases. Germline-derived CDR1 and CDR2 are SGHDT and YYEEEE. V shed 0 bases, J shed 4 bases, and the junction held 7 bases outside the gene matches. This CDR3 contains 17 residues. The DNA for the CDR3 is TGTGCCAGCAGCTTGGTACGGGGACAGGGGGCATTAGAGACCCAGTACTTC. This sequence encodes CASSLVRGQGALETQYF.

The chain employs TRBV7-8 and TRBJ1-5; D not certain. The CDR3 extends over 13 amino acids. Germline CDR1 is SGHVS and CDR2 is FQNEAQ. The V gene lost 5 bases and the J gene lost 5 bases, with 10 bases spanning the gap. CDR3 DNA: TGTGCCAGCAGCCCGAGGAGTCATCAGCCCCAGCATTTT. This translates into CASSPRSHQPQHF.

The gene calls are TRBV4-1 and TRBJ2-2; no firm D call. This CDR3 spans 14 amino acids. V lost 1 base, J lost 5 bases, and 8 bases lay in between. Germline CDR1 is MGHRA and CDR2 is YSYEKL. The CDR3 bases are TGCGCCAGCAGCCAAGTCGTGGAGACCGGGGAGCTGTTTTTT. Amino acid sequence: CASSQVVETGELFF.

The rearrangement joins TRBV2 to TRBJ1-2, with unresolved D. Per the germline V gene, CDR1 is SNHLY and CDR2 is FYNNEI. Trimming stripped 5 bases from V and 1 base from J, with 5 bases between. The CDR3 runs 12 residues. CDR3 DNA: TGTGCCAGCAGTTTTAATAACTATGGCTACACCTTC. This encodes CASSFNNYGYTF.

This chain joins TRBV5-1 and TRBJ2-7, with D tentatively TRBD2 (6 bases). The CDR3 covers 15 residues. Per the germline V gene, CDR1 is SGHRS and CDR2 is YFSETQ. Trimming cost V 5 bases and J 0 bases, with 15 bases left between them. The CDR3 here is CASRSGAGSSYEQYF. In DNA form, the CDR3 reads TGCGCCAGCAGATCTGGGGCGGGGAGCTCCTACGAGCAGTACTTC. The entire variable domain, with the rest obtained from reference TRBV5-1 and TRBJ2-7, is as follows: KAGVTQTPRYLIKTRGQQVTLSCSPISGHRSVSWYQQTPGQGLQFLFEYFSETQRNKGNFPGRFSGRQFSNSRSEMNVSTLELGDSALYLCASRSGAGSSYEQYFGPGTRLTVT.

The V gene is TRBV6-5, the J gene TRBJ1-3; D ambiguous. Trimming pared 5 bases from V and 0 bases from J, leaving 11 bases between. The CDR3 runs 15 residues. Looked up from germline, CDR1 is MNHEY and CDR2 is SVGAGI. The CDR3 reads CASSTRGFSGNTIYF. The CDR3 bases are TGTGCCAGCAGTACCCGGGGTTTCTCTGGAAACACCATATATTTT.

This clone was counted once. The chain carries TRBV27 and TRBJ1-6, with a tentative D call TRBD1 (5 bases). This CDR3 is built from 16 residues. Germline V gene sequence: CDR1 MNHEY, CDR2 SMNVEV (reference sequence). Trimming cost V 2 bases and J 9 bases, with 17 bases left between them. Written as DNA, the CDR3 is TGTGCCAGCAGTTTAAGGGGCCGTTCCCGCATTTCACCCCTCCACTTT. The encoded protein is CASSLRGRSRISPLHF.

This chain links TRBV7-2 with TRBJ2-3, with TRBD2 matching 9 bases. The CDR3 loop spans 16 amino acids. V shed 2 bases, J shed 8 bases, and the junction held 11 bases outside the gene matches. CDR1 SGHTA and CDR2 FQGNSA come from the germline V gene. CDR3 sequence (DNA): TGTGCCAGCAGCTTAAGTTGGCGGGGGGGAAGGGGTACGCAGTATTTT. Translating it yields CASSLSWRGGRGTQYF.

V usage is TRBV11-2 and J usage is TRBJ2-3; possibly TRBD1 for D (6 bases). Trimming removed 3 bases from V and 4 bases from J, with 14 bases in between. This CDR3 has 15 amino acids. The V gene's germline CDR1 is SGHAT and CDR2 FQNNGV. The CDR3 loop is CASSFSGEGADTQYF. The CDR3, as DNA: TGTGCCAGCAGCTTTTCAGGGGAAGGCGCAGATACGCAGTATTTT. Drawing the rest from reference TRBV11-2 and TRBJ2-3, the complete variable domain is EAGVAQSPRYKIIEKRQSVAFWCNPISGHATLYWYQQILGQGPKLLIQFQNNGVVDDSQLPKDRFSAERLKGVDSTLKIQPAKLEDSAVYLCASSFSGEGADTQYFGPGTRLTVL.

The rearrangement joins TRBV2 to TRBJ2-1; 11 bases map to TRBD2. V lost 3 bases to trimming and J lost 7 bases; unmatched junction nucleotides: 5. The V gene's germline CDR1 is SNHLY and CDR2 FYNNEI. CDR3 size: 15 residues. CDR3 sequence (DNA): TGTGCCAGCAGTGAGTTTAGCGGGAGGGGGAATGAGCAGTTCTTC. The encoded protein is CASSEFSGRGNEQFF.

The chain recombines TRBV6-5 with TRBJ2-4, with D possibly being TRBD1 (5 bases). Trimming pared 11 bases from V and 0 bases from J, leaving 17 bases between. The CDR3 length is 15 residues. The germline V gene encodes CDR1 MNHEY and CDR2 SVGAGI. The CDR3 region has the DNA TGTGCCCTAGGGGCCAACAGGCCAGCCAAAAACATTCAGTACTTC. Its protein product is CALGANRPAKNIQYF.

The CDR3 coding sequence is TGCGCCAGCAGCTTATCAAGCGGGGGGGCCCTCGGGGAGCTGTTTTTT. Its translation is CASSLSSGGALGELFF. The chain uses TRBV5-1 and TRBJ2-2; 10 nucleotides match TRBD2. The CDR3 is made up of 16 amino acids. With 2 bases clipped from V and 7 bases from J, the junction kept 8 bases outside the gene matches. Germline lookup yields CDR1 SGHRS and CDR2 YFSETQ.

V is TRBV11-3 and J is TRBJ1-2; D gene uncertain. This CDR3 has 15 residues. Trimming pared 0 bases from V and 2 bases from J, leaving 10 bases between. In germline, CDR1 is SGHNT, CDR2 YENEEA. Here the CDR3 reads CASSLDAGFNYGYTF. As DNA, the CDR3 is TGTGCCAGCAGCTTAGACGCGGGATTCAACTATGGCTACACCTTC.

The chain carries TRBV9 and TRBJ1-1; D uncertain. Trimming left V 3 bases short and J 0 bases short, with 12 bases between. CDR3 size: 15 residues. Germline values: CDR1 SGDLS, CDR2 YYNGEE. The CDR3 spells CASSAGMGMNTEAFF. The DNA of the CDR3 is TGTGCCAGCAGCGCGGGAATGGGGATGAACACTGAAGCTTTCTTT.

The chain couples TRBV6-5 to TRBJ1-3, with D tentatively TRBD1 (6 bases). Germline CDR1 reads MNHEY; CDR2 reads SVGAGI. Deletions cut 0 bases from V and 2 bases from J, with 11 bases between. The CDR3 runs to 16 residues. The CDR3 coding sequence is TGTGCCAGCAGTTACTCGGGGGGGGACACTGGAAACACCATATATTTT. Its translation is CASSYSGGDTGNTIYF.

The chain links TRBV19 to TRBJ2-1; perhaps TRBD2 as D (6 bases). Germline CDR1 is LNHDA and CDR2 is SQIVND (reference sequence). This CDR3 is built from 15 residues. V lost 7 bases and J lost 0, with 13 bases in between. The CDR3 reads CASNRGTLSYNEQFF. CDR3 nucleotide sequence: TGTGCCAGTAACAGAGGGACTCTCTCCTACAATGAGCAGTTCTTC.

Notes on this clone: The junction and the germline gene differ at one end; a read error may be behind it. The chain carries TRBV7-9 and TRBJ2-1; 7 bases fit TRBD2. This CDR3 has 11 amino acids. The germline V gene has CDR1 SEHNR and CDR2 FQNEAQ (reference sequence). The CDR3, as DNA: TGTGCCAGCAGCCTCCGCGGGGGTCCTATCTTC. Amino acid sequence: CASSLRGGPIF. Filled out from reference TRBV7-9 and TRBJ2-1, the complete variable domain reads DTGVSQNPRHKITKRGQNVTFRCDPISEHNRLYWYRQTLGQGPEFLTYFQNEAQLEKSRLLSDRFSAERPKGSFSTLEIQRTEQGDSAMYLCASSLRGGPIFGPGTRLTVL.

V gene TRBV7-9 combines with J gene TRBJ2-1; 7 positions match TRBD2. Germline V lookup: CDR1 SEHNR, CDR2 FQNEAQ (reference sequence). J was trimmed by 15 bases and V by 4 bases; bases with no gene match: 15. This CDR3 is 14 amino acids long. This CDR3 is CASSSPRRRERPFF. CDR3 coding DNA: TGTGCCAGCAGCTCTCCCCGCCGGCGGGAGCGTCCGTTCTTC.

The chain is built from TRBV5-1 and TRBJ2-1; perhaps TRBD1 as D (6 bases). Looked up from germline, CDR1 is SGHRS and CDR2 is YFSETQ. This CDR3 contains 16 residues. V was pared by 3 bases and J by 0 bases, with 13 bases between. The CDR3 bases are TGCGCCAGCAGCTCCGGGGACACCGGCTCCTACAATGAGCAGTTCTTC. Amino acids: CASSSGDTGSYNEQFF.

The J gene is TRBJ1-2, the V gene TRBV3-1 (or the pseudogene TRBV3-2); 10 nucleotides match TRBD1. From germline, CDR1 is LGHDT and CDR2 YNNKEL (reference sequence). This CDR3 comprises 16 residues. Trimming at V came to 4 bases and at J to 1 base, leaving 6 bases not matched to a gene. CDR3 in DNA: TGTGCCAGCAGCCCAACTGGACAGGGGGATAACTATGGCTACACCTTC. This translates into CASSPTGQGDNYGYTF.

The sample holds one count of this clone. The chain couples TRBV2 to TRBJ1-2; the match to TRBD1 covers 7 bases. Germline values: CDR1 SNHLY, CDR2 FYNNEI. Trimming took 8 bases from V and 7 from J; bases not matched to a gene: 7. This CDR3 comprises 12 residues. The CDR3 region is CASQKQGSGYTF. In DNA form, the CDR3 reads TGTGCCAGCCAGAAACAGGGGTCTGGCTACACCTTC.

The J gene is TRBJ2-7, the V gene TRBV5-1; D not resolved. The CDR3 extends over 14 amino acids. The germline gives CDR1 SGHRS, CDR2 YFSETQ. V was pared by 0 bases and J by 5 bases, with 12 bases between. For the CDR3, the DNA is TGCGCCAGCAGCTTGGCTGGGCCCTCTCACGAGCAGTACTTC. Translated, it gives CASSLAGPSHEQYF.

This clone was seen only a few times. This chain uses TRBV4-1 with TRBJ2-7; 10 positions agree with TRBD1. The CDR3 covers 18 residues. The J segment lost 2 bases and the V segment lost 1 base, leaving 11 bases of the junction unmatched. CDR1 and CDR2 (germline): MGHRA, YSYEKL. CDR3 bases: TGCGCCAGCAGCCAAGCGGATTTCGTAGGACAGGGGGCCTACGAGCAGTACTTC. Its translation: CASSQADFVGQGAYEQYF.

V is TRBV27 and J is TRBJ2-7; 10 bases are a match to TRBD1. The V segment lost 6 bases and the J segment 1 base; nucleotides outside the gene matches: 9. Germline CDR1 and CDR2: MNHEY and SMNVEV (reference sequence). The CDR3 has 16 amino acids. CDR3 bases: TGTGCCAGCAGCCGGTCGGGGGACAGGGGATCCTACGAGCAGTACTTC. Its translation is CASSRSGDRGSYEQYF.

This clone was recorded a few times. The rearrangement joins TRBV6-2 or TRBV6-3 to TRBJ2-7; 7 positions agree with TRBD1. CDR1 and CDR2 from the germline V gene are MNHEY and SVGEGT. CDR3 length: 15 residues. V lost 4 bases, J lost 5 bases, and 11 bases stayed unmatched. This CDR3 reads CASSLEAGGINEQYF. The CDR3 DNA reads TGTGCCAGCAGTTTAGAGGCAGGGGGAATAAACGAGCAGTACTTC.

The gene calls are TRBV5-1 and TRBJ2-2, with 10 nucleotides matching TRBD2. Germline loops: CDR1 SGHRS, CDR2 YFSETQ. Trimming cost V 4 bases and J 7 bases; bases outside gene matches: 10. This CDR3 is 16 amino acids long. Written as DNA, the CDR3 is TGCGCCAGCAGCCCGGGGGCTAGCGGGAGTGTCGGGGAGCTGTTTTTT. This encodes CASSPGASGSVGELFF.